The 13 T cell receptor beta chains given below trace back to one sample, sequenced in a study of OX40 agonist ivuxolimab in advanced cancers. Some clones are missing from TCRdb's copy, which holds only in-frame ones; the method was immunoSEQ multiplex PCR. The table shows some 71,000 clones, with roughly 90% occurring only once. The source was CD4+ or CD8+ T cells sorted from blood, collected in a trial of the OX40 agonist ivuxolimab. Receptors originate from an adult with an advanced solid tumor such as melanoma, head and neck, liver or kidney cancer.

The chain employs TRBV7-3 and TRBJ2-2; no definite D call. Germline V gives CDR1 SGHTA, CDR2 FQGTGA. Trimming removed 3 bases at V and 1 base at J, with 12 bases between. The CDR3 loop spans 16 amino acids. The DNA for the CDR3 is TGTGCCAGCAGCTTGGCCACCTCCAGGAACACCGGGGAGCTGTTTTTT. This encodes CASSLATSRNTGELFF.

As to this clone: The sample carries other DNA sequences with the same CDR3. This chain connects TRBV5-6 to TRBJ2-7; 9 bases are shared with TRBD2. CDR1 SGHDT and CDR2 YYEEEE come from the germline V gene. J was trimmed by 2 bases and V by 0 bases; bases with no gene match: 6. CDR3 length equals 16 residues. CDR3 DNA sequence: TGTGCCAGCAGCTTGGGAGGGGCGGGGGGGCCCTACGAGCAGTACTTC. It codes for CASSLGGAGGPYEQYF. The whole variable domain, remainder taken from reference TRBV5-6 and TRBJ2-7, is DAGVTQSPTHLIKTRGQQVTLRCSPKSGHDTVSWYQQALGQGPQFIFQYYEEEERQRGNFPDRFSGHQFPNYSSELNVNALLLGDSALYLCASSLGGAGGPYEQYFGPGTRLTVT.

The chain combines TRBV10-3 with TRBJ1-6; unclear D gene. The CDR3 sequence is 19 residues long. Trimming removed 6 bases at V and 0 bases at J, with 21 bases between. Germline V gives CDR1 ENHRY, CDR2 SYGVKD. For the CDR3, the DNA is TGTGCCATCAGATCATGGAGTCAGGCCTCGAGCTCCTATAATTCACCCCTCCACTTT. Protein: CAIRSWSQASSSYNSPLHF.

CDR3 loop: CASSPMEGEQETQYF. In DNA form, the CDR3 reads TGTGCCAGCAGCCCTATGGAGGGGGAACAAGAGACCCAGTACTTC. V usage is TRBV9 and J usage is TRBJ2-5; D could derive from TRBD1 or TRBD2 (6 bases each). CDR3 size: 15 residues. Trimming removed 4 bases from V and 2 bases from J, with 15 bases in between. Germline assignment: CDR1 SGDLS and CDR2 YYNGEE.

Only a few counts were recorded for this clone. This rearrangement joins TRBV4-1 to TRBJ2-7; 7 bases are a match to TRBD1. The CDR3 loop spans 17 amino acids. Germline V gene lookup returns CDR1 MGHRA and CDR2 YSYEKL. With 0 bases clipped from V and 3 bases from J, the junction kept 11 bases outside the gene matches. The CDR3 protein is CASSQEKGDRARYEQYF. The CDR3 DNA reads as TGCGCCAGCAGCCAAGAAAAGGGCGACAGGGCGCGCTACGAGCAGTACTTC.

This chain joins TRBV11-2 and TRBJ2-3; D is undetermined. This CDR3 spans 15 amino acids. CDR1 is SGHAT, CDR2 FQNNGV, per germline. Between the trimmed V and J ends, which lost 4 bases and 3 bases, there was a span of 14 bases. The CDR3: CASSSPGKKTDTQYF. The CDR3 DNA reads TGTGCCAGCAGCTCTCCTGGCAAGAAGACAGATACGCAGTATTTT.

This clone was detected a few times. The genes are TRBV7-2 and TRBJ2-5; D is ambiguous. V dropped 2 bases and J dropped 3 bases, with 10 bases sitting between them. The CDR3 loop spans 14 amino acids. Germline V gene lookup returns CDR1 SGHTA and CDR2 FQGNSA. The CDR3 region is CASSLTTQEETQYF. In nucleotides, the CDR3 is TGTGCCAGCAGCTTAACCACACAAGAAGAGACCCAGTACTTC.

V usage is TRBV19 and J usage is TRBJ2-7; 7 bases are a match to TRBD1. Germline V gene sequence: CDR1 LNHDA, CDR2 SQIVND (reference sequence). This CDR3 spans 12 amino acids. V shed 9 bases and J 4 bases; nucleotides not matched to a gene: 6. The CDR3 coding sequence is TGTGCCAGCGGCAGGGGGAGTTACGAGCAGTACTTC. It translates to CASGRGSYEQYF.

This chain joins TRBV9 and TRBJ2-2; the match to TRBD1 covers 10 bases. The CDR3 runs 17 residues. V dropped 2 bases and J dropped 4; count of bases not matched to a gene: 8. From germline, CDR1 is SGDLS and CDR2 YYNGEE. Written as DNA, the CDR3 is TGTGCCAGCAGCGTGTCGACAGGGGGCGAAATCACCGGGGAGCTGTTTTTT. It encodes CASSVSTGGEITGELFF. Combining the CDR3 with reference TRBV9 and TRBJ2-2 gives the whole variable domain DSGVTQTPKHLITATGQRVTLRCSPRSGDLSVYWYQQSLDQGLQFLIQYYNGEERAKGNILERFSAQQFPDLHSELNLSSLELGDSALYFCASSVSTGGEITGELFFGEGSRLTVL.

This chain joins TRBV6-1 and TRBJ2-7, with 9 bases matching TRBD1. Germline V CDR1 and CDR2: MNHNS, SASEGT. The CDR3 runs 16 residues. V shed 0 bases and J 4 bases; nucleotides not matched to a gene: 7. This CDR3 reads CASSEAFAGTGYEQYF. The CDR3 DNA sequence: TGTGCCAGCAGTGAAGCGTTTGCCGGGACAGGGTACGAGCAGTACTTC.

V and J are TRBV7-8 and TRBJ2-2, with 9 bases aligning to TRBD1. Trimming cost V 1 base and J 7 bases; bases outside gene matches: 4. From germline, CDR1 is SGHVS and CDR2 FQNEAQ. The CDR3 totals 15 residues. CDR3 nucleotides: TGTGCCAGCAGCTTAGGGGACAGGGTTGGCGGGGAGCTGTTTTTT. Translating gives CASSLGDRVGGELFF.

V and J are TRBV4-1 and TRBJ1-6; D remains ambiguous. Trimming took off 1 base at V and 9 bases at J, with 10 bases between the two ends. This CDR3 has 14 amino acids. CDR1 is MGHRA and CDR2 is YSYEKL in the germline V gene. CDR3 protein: CASSQAPYGSPLHF. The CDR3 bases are TGCGCCAGCAGCCAAGCTCCTTACGGTTCACCCCTCCACTTT.

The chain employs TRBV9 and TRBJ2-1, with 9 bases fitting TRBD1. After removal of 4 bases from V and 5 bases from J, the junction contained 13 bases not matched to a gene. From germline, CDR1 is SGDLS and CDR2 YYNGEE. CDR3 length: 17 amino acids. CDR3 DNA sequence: TGTGCCAGCAGCTTGAGAGGAATGGGACAGGGTGACAATGAGCAGTTCTTC. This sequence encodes CASSLRGMGQGDNEQFF. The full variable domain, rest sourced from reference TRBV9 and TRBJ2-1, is DSGVTQTPKHLITATGQRVTLRCSPRSGDLSVYWYQQSLDQGLQFLIQYYNGEERAKGNILERFSAQQFPDLHSELNLSSLELGDSALYFCASSLRGMGQGDNEQFFGPGTRLTVL.